The sequence of this TCR beta chain was determined in a study of T cells after yellow fever vaccination. Study summary: With SMART-Seq v4 Ultra Low Input, the fractions containing low cell numbers were prepared.

Each CDR3 protein gets one entry after TCRdb re-called the 5' RACE reads with MiXCR. The repertoire has over 250,000 distinct CDR3 sequences, about 4% of them found once; the top ten carry roughly 25%. This clonotype was seen repeatedly, ten times or more. No antigen is known for it. Overall study findings and caveats: Abundant clonotypes from the bulk population could contaminate FACS-sorted repertoires. Subsequent to the booster, the majority of primary-vaccination clones reappeared (less than 97% CD4, about 90% CD8). The secondary response was weaker, and its peak arrived faster, on day 5 versus 15.

Germline loops: CDR1 SGHTA, CDR2 FQGTGA. This CDR3 has 13 residues. The V and J ends lost 5 bases and 6 bases respectively, with 10 bases between them. The genes are TRBV7-3 and TRBJ2-2; D not certain. The sequencing used PBMCs, collected 5 days after the yellow fever booster vaccination. The TCR comes from a young man who received the YFV17D yellow fever vaccine. CDR3 region: CASSLRWAGELFF. DNA of the CDR3: TGTGCCAGCAGCCTAAGATGGGCCGGGGAGCTGTTTTTT.